Listed below are T cell receptor beta chains from one sample, sequenced in a study of PD-1 blockade in classical Hodgkin lymphoma. The table came from immunoSEQ multiplex PCR; TCRdb's copy has only in-frame clones and leaves some out. Seen here are about 17,000 clones, around 90% observed once, and the top ten hold around 4.2%. The sequenced sample consisted of peripheral blood mononuclear cells (PBMCs). Receptors originate from a human donor with classical Hodgkin lymphoma. CDR3s include the opening cysteine and the closing phenylalanine or tryptophan.

v_call cdr3_aa
TRBV29-1 CSVGRGVSETQYF
TRBV7-2 CASSFSYEQYF
TRBV30 CAWLRDGKAFF
TRBV6-5 CASSTRGNPYGYTF
TRBV11-1 CASSTRQGVKETQYF
TRBV28 CASSRWGAANEKLFF
TRBV7-9 CASSSGHTGFNEKLFF
TRBV19 CASSPWGTGMAYTF
TRBV19 CASRPRGKASRSDEQFF
TRBV6-5 CASRAATRNTEAFF
TRBV21-1 CASSNGWGEKLFF
TRBV27 CASRGTGGYEQYF
TRBV4-2 CASSQGVSTDTQYF
TRBV28 CASRTTVLNQPQHF
TRBV19 CARKWLPPGLAGAGGYEQYF
TRBV7-2 CASSFRDTYNEQFF
TRBV7-9 CASSPSEGNTIYF
TRBV30 CAWSGGQPSSYGYTF
TRBV27 CASRQNPTGVVTDTQYF
TRBV5-3 CASGPRGQNTGELFF
TRBV7-9 CASSLASGVTNEKLFF
TRBV19 CASSLQIDSNQPQHF
TRBV5-6 CASSWWGSGYTF
TRBV10-2 CASKDRGGGTEAFF
TRBV9 CASSVQRADTQYF
TRBV7-3 CASSLQQGTEAFF
TRBV28 CASSPSVGLSNQPQHF
TRBV28 CASRYGTDYGYTF
TRBV7-9 CASSLAGLAVGEQFF
TRBV27 CASSSVTDTQYF
TRBV6-4 CASSELGLGRDTQYF
TRBV29-1 CSVTKQAGSGANVLTF